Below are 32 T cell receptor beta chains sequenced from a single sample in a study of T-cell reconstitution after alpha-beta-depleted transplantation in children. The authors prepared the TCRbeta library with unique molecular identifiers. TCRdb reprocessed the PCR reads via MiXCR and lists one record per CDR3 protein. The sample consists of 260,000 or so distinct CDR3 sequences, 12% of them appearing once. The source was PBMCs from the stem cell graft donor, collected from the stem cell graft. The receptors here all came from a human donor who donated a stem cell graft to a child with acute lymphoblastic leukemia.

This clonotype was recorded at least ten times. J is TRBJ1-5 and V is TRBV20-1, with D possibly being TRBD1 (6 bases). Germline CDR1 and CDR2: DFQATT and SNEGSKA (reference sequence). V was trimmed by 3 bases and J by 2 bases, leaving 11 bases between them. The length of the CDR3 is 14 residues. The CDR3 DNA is TGCAGTGCTAGCGGGGGCGAGGGCAATCAGCCCCAGCATTTT. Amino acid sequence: CSASGGEGNQPQHF.

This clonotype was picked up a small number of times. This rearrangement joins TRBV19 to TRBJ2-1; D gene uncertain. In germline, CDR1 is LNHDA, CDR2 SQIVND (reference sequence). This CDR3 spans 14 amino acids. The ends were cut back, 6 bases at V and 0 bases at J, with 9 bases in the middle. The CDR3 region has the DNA TGTGCCAGTAGGCCCTTTAGCTCCTACAATGAGCAGTTCTTC. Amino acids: CASRPFSSYNEQFF.

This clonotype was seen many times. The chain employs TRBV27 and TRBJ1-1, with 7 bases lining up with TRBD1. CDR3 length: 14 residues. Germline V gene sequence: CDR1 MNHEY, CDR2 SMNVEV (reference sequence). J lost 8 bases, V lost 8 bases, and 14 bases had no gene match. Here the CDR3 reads CASLTGAASGEAFF. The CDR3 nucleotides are TGTGCCAGCCTAACAGGGGCGGCCAGTGGGGAAGCTTTCTTT.

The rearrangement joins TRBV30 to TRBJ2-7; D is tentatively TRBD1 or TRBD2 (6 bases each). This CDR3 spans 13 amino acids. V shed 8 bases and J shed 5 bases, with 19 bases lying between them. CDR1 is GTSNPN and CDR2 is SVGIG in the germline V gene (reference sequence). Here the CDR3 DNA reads TGTGCCGGGGGGCGGCAGTGGGGGCACGAGCAGTACTTC. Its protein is CAGGRQWGHEQYF. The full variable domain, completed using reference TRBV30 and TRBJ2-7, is SQTIHQWPATLVQPVGSPLSLECTVEGTSNPNLYWYRQAAGRGLQLLFYSVGIGQISSEVPQNLSASRPQDRQFILSSKKLLLSDSGFYLCAGGRQWGHEQYFGPGTRLTVT.

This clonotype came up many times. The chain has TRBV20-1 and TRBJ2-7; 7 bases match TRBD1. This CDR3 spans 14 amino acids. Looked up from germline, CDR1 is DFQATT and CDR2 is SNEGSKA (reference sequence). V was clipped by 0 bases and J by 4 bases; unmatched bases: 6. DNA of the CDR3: TGCAGTGCTAGAGATTTGGGACAGAGGTACGAGCAGTACTTC. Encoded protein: CSARDLGQRYEQYF.

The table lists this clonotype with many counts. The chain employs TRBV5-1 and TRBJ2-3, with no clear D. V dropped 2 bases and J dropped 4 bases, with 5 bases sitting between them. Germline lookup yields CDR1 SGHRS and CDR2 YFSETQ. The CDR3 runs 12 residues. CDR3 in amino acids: CASSFPPDTQYF. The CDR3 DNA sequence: TGCGCCAGCAGCTTCCCCCCAGATACGCAGTATTTT.

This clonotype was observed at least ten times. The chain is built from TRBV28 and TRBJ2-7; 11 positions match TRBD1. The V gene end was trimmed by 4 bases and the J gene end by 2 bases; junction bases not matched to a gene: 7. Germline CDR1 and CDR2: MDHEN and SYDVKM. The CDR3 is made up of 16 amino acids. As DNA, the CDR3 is TGTGCCAGCAGTTCCCCCCGGACAGGGGGCACCTACGAGCAGTACTTC. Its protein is CASSSPRTGGTYEQYF.

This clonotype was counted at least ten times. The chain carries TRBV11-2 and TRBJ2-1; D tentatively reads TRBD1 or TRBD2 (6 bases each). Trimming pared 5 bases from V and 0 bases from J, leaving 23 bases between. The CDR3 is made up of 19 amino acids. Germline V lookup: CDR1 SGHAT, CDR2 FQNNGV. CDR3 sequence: CASSIGGPDRYFSYNEQFF. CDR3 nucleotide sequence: TGTGCCAGCAGCATTGGGGGGCCAGACCGTTACTTCTCCTACAATGAGCAGTTCTTC.

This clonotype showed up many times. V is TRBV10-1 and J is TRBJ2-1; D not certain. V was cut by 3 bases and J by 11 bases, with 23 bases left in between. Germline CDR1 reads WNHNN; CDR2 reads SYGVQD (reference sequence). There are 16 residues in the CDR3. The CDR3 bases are TGCGCCAGCAGTGAAGGGCATCTCACCACCTACAGCCAGCAGTTCTTC. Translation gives CASSEGHLTTYSQQFF.

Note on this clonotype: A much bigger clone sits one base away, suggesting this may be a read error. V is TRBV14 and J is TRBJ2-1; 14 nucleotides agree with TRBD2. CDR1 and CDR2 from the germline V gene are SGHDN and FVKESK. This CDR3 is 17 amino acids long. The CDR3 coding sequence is TGTGCCACCAGCCATCGTTCCGGGACTAGCGGGAGAAATGAGCAGTTCTTC. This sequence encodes CATSHRSGTSGRNEQFF.

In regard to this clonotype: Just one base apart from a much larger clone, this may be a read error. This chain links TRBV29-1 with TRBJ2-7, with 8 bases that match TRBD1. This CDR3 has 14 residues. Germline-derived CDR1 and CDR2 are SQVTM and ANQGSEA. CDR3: CSAEPIGQGNEQYF. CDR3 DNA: TGCAGCGCTGAACCTATAGGACAGGGCAACGAGCAGTACTTC.

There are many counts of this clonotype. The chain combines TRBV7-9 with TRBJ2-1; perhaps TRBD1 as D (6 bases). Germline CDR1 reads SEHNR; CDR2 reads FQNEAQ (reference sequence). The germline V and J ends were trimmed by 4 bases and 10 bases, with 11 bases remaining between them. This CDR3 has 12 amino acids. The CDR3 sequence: CASSYRDWEQFF. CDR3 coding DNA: TGTGCCAGCAGCTACAGGGATTGGGAGCAGTTCTTC. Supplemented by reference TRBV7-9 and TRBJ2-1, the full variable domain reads DTGVSQNPRHKITKRGQNVTFRCDPISEHNRLYWYRQTLGQGPEFLTYFQNEAQLEKSRLLSDRFSAERPKGSFSTLEIQRTEQGDSAMYLCASSYRDWEQFFGPGTRLTVL.

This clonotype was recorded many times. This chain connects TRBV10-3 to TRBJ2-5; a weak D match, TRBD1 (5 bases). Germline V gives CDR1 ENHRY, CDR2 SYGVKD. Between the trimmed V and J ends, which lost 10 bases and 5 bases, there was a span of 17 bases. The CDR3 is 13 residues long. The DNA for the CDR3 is TGTGCCAATTCTCAGGGTGTCGGGGAGACCCAGTACTTC. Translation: CANSQGVGETQYF.

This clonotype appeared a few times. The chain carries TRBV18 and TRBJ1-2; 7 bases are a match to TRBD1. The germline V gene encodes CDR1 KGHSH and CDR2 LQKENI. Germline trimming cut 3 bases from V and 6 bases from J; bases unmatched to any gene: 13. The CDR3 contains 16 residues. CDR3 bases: TGTGCCAGCTCACCTTTCGTTTCAAGACAGGGCCATGGCTACACCTTC. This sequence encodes CASSPFVSRQGHGYTF.

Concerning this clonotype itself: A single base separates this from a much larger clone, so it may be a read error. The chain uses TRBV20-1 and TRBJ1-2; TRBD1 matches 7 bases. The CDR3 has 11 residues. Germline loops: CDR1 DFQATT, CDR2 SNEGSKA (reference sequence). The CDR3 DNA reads TGCAGTGCTTTCACAGGGGACCGTGCTAGCTTC. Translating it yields CSAFTGDRASF.

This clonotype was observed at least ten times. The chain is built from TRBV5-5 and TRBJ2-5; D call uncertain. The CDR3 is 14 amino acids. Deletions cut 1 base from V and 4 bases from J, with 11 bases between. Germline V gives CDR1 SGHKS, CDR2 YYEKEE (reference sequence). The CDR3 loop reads CASSLWGMGETQYF. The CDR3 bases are TGTGCCAGCAGCTTGTGGGGTATGGGAGAGACCCAGTACTTC.

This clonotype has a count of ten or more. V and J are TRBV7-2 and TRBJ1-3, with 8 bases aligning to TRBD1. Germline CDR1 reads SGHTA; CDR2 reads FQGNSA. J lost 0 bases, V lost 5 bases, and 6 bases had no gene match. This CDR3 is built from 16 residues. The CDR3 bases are TGTGCCAGCAGCCAAAGTCAGGGGGCCTCTGGAAACACCATATATTTT. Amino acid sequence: CASSQSQGASGNTIYF.

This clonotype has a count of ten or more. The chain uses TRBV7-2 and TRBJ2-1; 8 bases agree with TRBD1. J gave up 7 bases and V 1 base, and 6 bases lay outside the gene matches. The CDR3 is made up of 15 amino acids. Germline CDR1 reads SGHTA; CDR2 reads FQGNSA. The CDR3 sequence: CASSLGGQGLNEQFF. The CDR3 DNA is TGTGCCAGCAGCTTAGGCGGACAGGGTCTAAATGAGCAGTTCTTC.

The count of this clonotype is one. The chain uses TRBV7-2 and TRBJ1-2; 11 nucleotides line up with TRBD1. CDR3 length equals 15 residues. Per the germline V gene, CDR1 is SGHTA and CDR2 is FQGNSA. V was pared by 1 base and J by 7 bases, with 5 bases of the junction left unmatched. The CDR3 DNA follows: TGTGCCAGCAGCTTAGAACGGACAGGGGGCGTTGGCTACACCTTC. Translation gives CASSLERTGGVGYTF.

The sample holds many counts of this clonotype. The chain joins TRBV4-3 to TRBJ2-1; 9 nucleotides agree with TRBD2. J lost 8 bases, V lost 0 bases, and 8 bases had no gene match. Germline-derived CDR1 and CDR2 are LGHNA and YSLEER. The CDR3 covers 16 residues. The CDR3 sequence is CASSQDKLAGADEQFF. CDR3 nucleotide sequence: TGCGCCAGCAGCCAAGATAAACTAGCGGGCGCAGATGAGCAGTTCTTC.

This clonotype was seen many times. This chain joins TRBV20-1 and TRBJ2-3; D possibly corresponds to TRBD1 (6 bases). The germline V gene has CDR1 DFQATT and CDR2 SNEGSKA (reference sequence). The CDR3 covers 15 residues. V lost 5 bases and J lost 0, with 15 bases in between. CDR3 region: CSALSGTTSTDTQYF. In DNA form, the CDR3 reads TGCAGTGCTCTCTCCGGGACAACTAGCACAGATACGCAGTATTTT.

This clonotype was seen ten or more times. The CDR3 here is CSARGLSYGYTF. DNA of the CDR3: TGCAGTGCTCGGGGCCTTAGCTATGGCTACACCTTC. J is TRBJ1-2 and V is TRBV20-1, with D perhaps TRBD1 (5 bases). The CDR3 consists of 12 residues. The germline CDR1 and CDR2 sequences are DFQATT and SNEGSKA (reference sequence). V lost 5 bases, J lost 4 bases, and 11 bases lay in between.

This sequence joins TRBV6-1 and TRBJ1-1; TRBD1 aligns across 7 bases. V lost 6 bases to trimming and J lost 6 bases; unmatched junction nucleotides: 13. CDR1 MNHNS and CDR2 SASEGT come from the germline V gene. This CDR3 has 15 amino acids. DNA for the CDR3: TGTGCCAGCAGGATCGACAGGGAACGCGTCCCTGAAGCTTTCTTT. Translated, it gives CASRIDRERVPEAFF.

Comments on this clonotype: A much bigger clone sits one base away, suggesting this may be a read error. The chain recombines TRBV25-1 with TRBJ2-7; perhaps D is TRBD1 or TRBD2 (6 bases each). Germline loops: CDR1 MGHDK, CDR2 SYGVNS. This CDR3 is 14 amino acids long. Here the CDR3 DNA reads TGTGCCAGCAGTGATGCCGGGGGCATCTACCAGCAGTACTTC. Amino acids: CASSDAGGIYQQYF.

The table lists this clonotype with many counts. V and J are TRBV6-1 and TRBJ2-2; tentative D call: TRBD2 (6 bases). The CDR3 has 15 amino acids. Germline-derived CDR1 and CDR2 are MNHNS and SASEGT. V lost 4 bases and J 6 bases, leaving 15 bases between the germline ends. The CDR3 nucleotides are TGTGCCAGCAGTGTGCGGGGAAGTCAGGCCGGGGAGCTGTTTTTT. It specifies CASSVRGSQAGELFF.

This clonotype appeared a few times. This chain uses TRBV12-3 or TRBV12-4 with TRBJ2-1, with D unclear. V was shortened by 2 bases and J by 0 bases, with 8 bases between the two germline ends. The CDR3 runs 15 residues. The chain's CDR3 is CASSLTAASYNEQFF. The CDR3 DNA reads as TGTGCCAGCAGTTTAACGGCAGCCTCCTACAATGAGCAGTTCTTC.

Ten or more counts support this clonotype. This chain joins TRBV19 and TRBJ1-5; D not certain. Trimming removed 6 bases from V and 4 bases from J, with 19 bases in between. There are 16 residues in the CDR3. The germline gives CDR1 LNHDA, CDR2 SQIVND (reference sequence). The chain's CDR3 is CASRYQPRSLNQPQHF. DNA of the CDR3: TGTGCCAGTAGGTACCAACCGCGGTCCCTTAATCAGCCCCAGCATTTT. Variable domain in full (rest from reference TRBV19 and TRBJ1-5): DGGITQSPKYLFRKEGQNVTLSCEQNLNHDAMYWYRQDPGQGLRLIYYSQIVNDFQKGDIAEGYSVSREKKESFPLTVTSAQKNPTAFYLCASRYQPRSLNQPQHFGDGTRLSIL.

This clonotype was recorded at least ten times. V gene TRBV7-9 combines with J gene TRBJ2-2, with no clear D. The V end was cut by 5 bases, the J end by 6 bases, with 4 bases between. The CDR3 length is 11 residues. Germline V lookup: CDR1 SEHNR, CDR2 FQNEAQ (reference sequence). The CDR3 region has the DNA TGTGCCAGCAGCGAAGCCGGGGAGCTGTTTTTT. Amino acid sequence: CASSEAGELFF.

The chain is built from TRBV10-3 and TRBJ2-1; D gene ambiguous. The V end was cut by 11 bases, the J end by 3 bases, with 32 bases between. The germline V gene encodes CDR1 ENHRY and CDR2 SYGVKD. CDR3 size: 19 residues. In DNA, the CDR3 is TGTGCCTCCTGCCAAGTTCGGGTCACTTTTTCCGGAGACTACAATGAGCAGTTCTTC. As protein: CASCQVRVTFSGDYNEQFF.

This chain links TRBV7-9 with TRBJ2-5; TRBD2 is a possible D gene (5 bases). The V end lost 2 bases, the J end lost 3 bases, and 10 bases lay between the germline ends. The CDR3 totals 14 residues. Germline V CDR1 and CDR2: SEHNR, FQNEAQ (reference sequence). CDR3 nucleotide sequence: TGTGCCAGCAGCTTAACAGTGGGAGAAGAGACCCAGTACTTC. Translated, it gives CASSLTVGEETQYF.

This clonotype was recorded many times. The CDR3 loop is CASSPNLGGHSNQPQHF. The DNA for the CDR3 is TGTGCCAGCAGCCCCAATCTCGGGGGGCATAGCAATCAGCCCCAGCATTTT. This chain links TRBV28 with TRBJ1-5, with D possibly being TRBD1 (6 bases). This CDR3 comprises 17 residues. V gave up 6 bases and J gave up 0 bases, with 18 bases separating them. Looked up from germline, CDR1 is MDHEN and CDR2 is SYDVKM.

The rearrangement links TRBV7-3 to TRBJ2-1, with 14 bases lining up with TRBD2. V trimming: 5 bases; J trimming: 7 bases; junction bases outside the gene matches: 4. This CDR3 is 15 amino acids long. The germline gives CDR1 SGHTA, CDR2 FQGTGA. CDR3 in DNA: TGTGCCAGCAGCCCGACTAGCGGGAGGGAGAATGAGCAGTTCTTC. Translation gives CASSPTSGRENEQFF.